The sequence of this T cell receptor (beta chain) was determined in a study of response to subunit inactivated influenza vaccine. Overall study results and limits: The authors proposed limited new T cell recruitment per seasonal influenza vaccination.

A single record per CDR3 protein comes from TCRdb applying MiXCR to the RT-PCR reads. The sample holds around 530,000 distinct CDR3 sequences, 15% to 20% seen once. A word on this clonotype: What it binds is unknown.

The input for sequencing was CD4+ T cells sorted from PBMCs, taken roughly 24 months after vaccination. The TCR was taken from a man aged 50-75 years who received an inactivated influenza vaccine.

CDR3 amino acids: CASSSLGFPGNTF. The CDR3 DNA reads TGTGCCAGCAGTTCCCTCGGGTTCCCAGGGAACACCTTC. The chain has TRBV12-3 or TRBV12-4 and TRBJ1-2; a weak D match, TRBD1 (5 bases). Trimming took off 4 bases at V and 12 bases at J, with 18 bases between the two ends. This CDR3 is 13 amino acids long.